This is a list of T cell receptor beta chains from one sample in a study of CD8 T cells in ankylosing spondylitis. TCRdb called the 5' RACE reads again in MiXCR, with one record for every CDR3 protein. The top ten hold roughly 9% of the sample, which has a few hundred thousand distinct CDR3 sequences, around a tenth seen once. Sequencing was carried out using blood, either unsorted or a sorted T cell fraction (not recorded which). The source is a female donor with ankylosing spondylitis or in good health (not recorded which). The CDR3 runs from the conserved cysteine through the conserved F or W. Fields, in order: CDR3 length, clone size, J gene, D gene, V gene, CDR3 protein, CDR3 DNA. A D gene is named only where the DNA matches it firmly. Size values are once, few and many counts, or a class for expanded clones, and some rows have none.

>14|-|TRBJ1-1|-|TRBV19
CASSMKRMNTEAFF
TGTGCCAGTAGTATGAAACGGATGAACACTGAAGCTTTCTTT
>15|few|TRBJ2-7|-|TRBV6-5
CASSYSLARVYEQYF
TGTGCCAGCAGTTACTCTTTGGCCAGGGTCTACGAGCAGTACTTC
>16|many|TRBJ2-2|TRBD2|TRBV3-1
CASSQTSGQYTGELFF
TGTGCCAGCAGCCAAACTAGCGGCCAGTACACCGGGGAGCTGTTTTTT
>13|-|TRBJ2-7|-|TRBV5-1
CASRPQEAYEQYF
TGCGCCAGCAGACCACAGGAAGCCTACGAGCAGTACTTC
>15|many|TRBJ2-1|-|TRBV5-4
CASSLEGSVHNEQFF
TGTGCCAGCAGCCTGGAGGGTAGCGTACACAATGAGCAGTTCTTC
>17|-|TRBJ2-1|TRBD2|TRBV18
CASSPMRASGSNNEQFF
TGTGCCAGCTCACCAATGCGCGCTAGCGGGAGCAACAATGAGCAGTTCTTC
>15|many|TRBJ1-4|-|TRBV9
CASSVAVGSNEKLFF
TGTGCCAGCAGCGTGGCGGTGGGGAGTAATGAAAAACTGTTTTTT
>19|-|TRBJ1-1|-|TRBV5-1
CASSLGEWDKLRTNTEAFF
TGCGCCAGCAGCTTGGGGGAGTGGGACAAACTTCGAACGAACACTGAAGCTTTCTTT
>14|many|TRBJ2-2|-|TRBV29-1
CSVSIGWNTGELFF
TGCAGCGTCTCCATCGGGTGGAACACCGGGGAGCTGTTTTTT
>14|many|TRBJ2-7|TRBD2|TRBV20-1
CSAPPLAGGYEQYF
TGCAGTGCCCCCCCACTAGCGGGGGGCTACGAGCAGTACTTC
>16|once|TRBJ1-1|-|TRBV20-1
CSARDGDPGRNTEAFF
TGCAGTGCTAGAGACGGGGACCCGGGCCGGAACACTGAAGCTTTCTTT
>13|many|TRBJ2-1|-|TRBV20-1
CSARQEYFNEQFF
TGCAGTGCTAGACAGGAGTACTTCAATGAGCAGTTCTTC
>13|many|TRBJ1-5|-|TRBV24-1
CATSALAGQPQHF
TGTGCCACCAGTGCCCTAGCGGGCCAGCCCCAGCATTTT
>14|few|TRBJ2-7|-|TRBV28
CASSPLGDFYEQYF
TGTGCCAGCAGTCCTCTTGGGGACTTCTACGAGCAGTACTTC
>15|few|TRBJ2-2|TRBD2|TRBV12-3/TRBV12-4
CASTMGGLNTGELFF
TGTGCCAGCACCATGGGGGGACTAAACACCGGGGAGCTGTTTTTT
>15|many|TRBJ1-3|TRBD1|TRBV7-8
CASSPDRGQGNTIYF
TGTGCCAGCAGCCCGGACAGGGGGCAAGGAAACACCATATATTTT